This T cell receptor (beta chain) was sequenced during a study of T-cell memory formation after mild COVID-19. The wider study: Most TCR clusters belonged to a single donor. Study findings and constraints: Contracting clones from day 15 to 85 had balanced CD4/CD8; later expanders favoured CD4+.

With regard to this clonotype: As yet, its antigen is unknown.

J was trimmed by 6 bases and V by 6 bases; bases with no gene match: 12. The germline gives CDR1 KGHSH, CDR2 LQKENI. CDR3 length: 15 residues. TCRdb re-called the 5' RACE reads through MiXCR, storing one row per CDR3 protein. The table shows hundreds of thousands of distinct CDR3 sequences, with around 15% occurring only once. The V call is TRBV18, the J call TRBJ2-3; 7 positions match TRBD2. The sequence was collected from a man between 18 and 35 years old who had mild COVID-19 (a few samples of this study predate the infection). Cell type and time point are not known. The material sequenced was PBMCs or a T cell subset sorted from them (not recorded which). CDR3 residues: CASSRDYVTSDTQYF. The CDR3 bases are TGTGCCAGCTCGCGGGACTATGTTACTTCGGATACGCAGTATTTT.